The 32 T cell receptor beta chains in this list originate from one sample, sequenced in a study of T cells after yellow fever vaccination. MiXCR was run by TCRdb on the 5' RACE reads, yielding one entry per CDR3 protein. The data show 400,000 or so distinct CDR3 sequences, roughly 6.2% seen once. Sequences were derived from PBMCs, sampled 5 days after the yellow fever booster vaccination. Every receptor here comes from a young man who received the YFV17D yellow fever vaccine.

A note on this clonotype: This may be a read error, as it is one base from a much larger clone. The V gene is TRBV9, the J gene TRBJ2-3; D is possibly TRBD1 (6 bases). The end of the DNA fits TRBJ1-5 better, so the J call may be wrong. There are 20 residues in the CDR3. Germline CDR1 and CDR2: SGDLS and YYNGEE. Written as DNA, the CDR3 is TGTGCCAGCAGCCCAGAGGGAGGATGGAGGGGGGTGGATGGCACAGATACGCAGCATTTT. Encoded protein: CASSPEGGWRGVDGTDTQHF.

This clonotype was counted only a few times. A read error is possible here, since a much larger clone lies one base away. The chain recombines TRBV10-3 with TRBJ2-2, with 13 bases identical to TRBD2. Germline V gene sequence: CDR1 ENHRY, CDR2 SYGVKD. With 5 bases clipped from V and 4 bases from J, the junction kept 10 bases outside the gene matches. The CDR3 sequence is 18 residues long. This chain's CDR3 is CAISSRRLAGGLTGELFF. The DNA of the CDR3 is TGTGCCATCAGTTCCCGCAGACTAGCGGGAGGCCTCACCGGGGAGCTGTTTTTT.

The chain has TRBV20-1 and TRBJ2-3; tentative D call: TRBD2 (6 bases). The CDR3 totals 16 residues. Trimming shortened V by 6 bases and J by 4 bases, and 23 bases separated the two germline ends. The germline gives CDR1 DFQATT, CDR2 SNEGSKA (reference sequence). The CDR3 DNA sequence: TGCAGTGCGCCCGACGTCAGCGGACGGGACTCAGATACGCAGTATTTT. Protein product: CSAPDVSGRDSDTQYF.

This clonotype was counted a few times. V gene TRBV18 combines with J gene TRBJ2-7; D gene uncertain. Germline V CDR1 and CDR2: KGHSH, LQKENI. V shed 1 base and J shed 2 bases, with 33 bases lying between them. CDR3 size: 22 residues. Here the CDR3 DNA reads TGTGCCAGCTCACCACTCACCAAGGGATCGGCTGGAATTAAGGGTAGCCCCTACGAGCAGTACTTC. Protein sequence: CASSPLTKGSAGIKGSPYEQYF. The full variable domain, in which reference TRBV18 and TRBJ2-7 provide the parts outside the CDR3, is NAGVMQNPRHLVRRRGQEARLRCSPMKGHSHVYWYRQLPEEGLKFMVYLQKENIIDESGMPKERFSAEFPKEGPSILRIQQVVRGDSAAYFCASSPLTKGSAGIKGSPYEQYFGPGTRLTVT.

This clonotype was picked up a small number of times. The chain employs TRBV4-3 and TRBJ2-7; maybe TRBD1 (5 bases). V dropped 1 base and J dropped 0 bases, with 13 bases sitting between them. The germline V gene encodes CDR1 LGHNA and CDR2 YSLEER. CDR3 length equals 16 residues. This CDR3 is CASSQVAAGNSYEQYF. The CDR3, as DNA: TGCGCCAGCAGCCAAGTTGCTGCAGGGAACTCCTACGAGCAGTACTTC.

This clonotype was counted between two and nine times. The chain carries TRBV19 and TRBJ2-2; D gene ambiguous. The CDR3 is made up of 16 amino acids. Trimming shortened V by 7 bases and J by 6 bases, and 21 bases separated the two germline ends. The germline V gene has CDR1 LNHDA and CDR2 SQIVND (reference sequence). The CDR3: CASNPSKRAIAGELFF. In DNA form, the CDR3 reads TGTGCCAGTAACCCCTCAAAAAGGGCGATCGCCGGGGAGCTGTTTTTT.

The chain employs TRBV12-5 and TRBJ2-2; D not resolved. V was shortened by 2 bases and J by 3 bases, with 13 bases between the two germline ends. The CDR3 is 16 amino acids. Germline V gene data show CDR1 as LGHNT and CDR2 as FRNRAP. CDR3 DNA sequence: TGTGCTAGTGGTTTGAGTCGGAACCAGTACACCGGGGAGCTGTTTTTT. Protein sequence: CASGLSRNQYTGELFF.

This clonotype has only a few counts. The CDR3 DNA reads as TGCAGTGCTATCGGGGTTATGGGAGCTTTCTTT. It is translated as CSAIGVMGAFF. J is TRBJ1-1 and V is TRBV20-1; unclear D gene. The germline CDR1 and CDR2 sequences are DFQATT and SNEGSKA (reference sequence). The CDR3 has 11 amino acids. V was trimmed by 4 bases and J by 10 bases, leaving 13 bases between them.

This clonotype has at least ten counts. The chain is built from TRBV7-2 and TRBJ2-1; maybe TRBD1 (6 bases). The V gene's germline CDR1 is SGHTA and CDR2 FQGNSA. The CDR3 extends over 15 amino acids. V shed 7 bases and J shed 2 bases, with 15 bases lying between them. This CDR3 reads CASTTGPITYNEQFF. CDR3 bases: TGTGCCAGCACCACAGGGCCAATTACCTACAATGAGCAGTTCTTC.

This clonotype was observed at least ten times. The V and J genes are TRBV6-5 and TRBJ2-1; D is perhaps TRBD2 (6 bases). Germline values: CDR1 MNHEY, CDR2 SVGAGI. V was shortened by 2 bases and J by 0 bases, with 14 bases between the two germline ends. This CDR3 has 17 residues. The CDR3 nucleotides read TGTGCCAGCAGTTACACTGGACTATTCGGCTCCTACAATGAGCAGTTCTTC. Residues: CASSYTGLFGSYNEQFF.

This clonotype was counted many times. The DNA for the CDR3 is TGCAGTGCCAACAGGGGAGGAGAGACCCAGTACTTC. Translated: CSANRGGETQYF. V gene TRBV20-1 combines with J gene TRBJ2-5, with D tentatively TRBD1 (7 bases). In germline, CDR1 is DFQATT, CDR2 SNEGSKA (reference sequence). CDR3 length: 12 amino acids. V shed 6 bases and J shed 4 bases, with 12 bases lying between them.

This clonotype was detected many times. The chain uses TRBV4-3 and TRBJ2-7, with 7 bases fitting TRBD2. J gave up 4 bases and V 3 bases, and 15 bases lay outside the gene matches. This CDR3 comprises 17 residues. Germline V gene sequence: CDR1 LGHNA, CDR2 YSLEER. The CDR3 reads CASSHASPGGGEYEQYF. CDR3 nucleotides: TGCGCCAGCAGCCATGCCTCCCCCGGGGGAGGGGAATACGAGCAGTACTTC.

This clonotype appeared a few times. The V gene is TRBV29-1, the J gene TRBJ1-1; D perhaps matches TRBD1 (5 bases). The CDR3 runs to 14 residues. V dropped 6 bases and J dropped 1 base, with 15 bases sitting between them. Germline-derived CDR1 and CDR2 are SQVTM and ANQGSEA. CDR3 bases: TGCAGCGTCGTTAGGGGAAACCAGAACACTGAAGCTTTCTTT. Translating it yields CSVVRGNQNTEAFF.

The chain recombines TRBV5-1 with TRBJ2-3; TRBD1 agrees at 9 bases. This CDR3 comprises 15 residues. From germline, CDR1 is SGHRS and CDR2 YFSETQ. V dropped 0 bases and J dropped 3; count of bases not matched to a gene: 2. CDR3 region: CASSLVQGATDTQYF. The CDR3 coding sequence is TGCGCCAGCAGCTTGGTACAGGGGGCTACAGATACGCAGTATTTT.

There are many counts of this clonotype. The chain recombines TRBV18 with TRBJ2-1; TRBD1 matches at 7 bases. The germline V gene encodes CDR1 KGHSH and CDR2 LQKENI. The CDR3 runs to 15 residues. Trimming took 3 bases from V and 0 from J; bases not matched to a gene: 2. The CDR3 coding sequence is TGTGCCAGCTCACCGGGACAGAGCTCCTACAATGAGCAGTTCTTC. It specifies CASSPGQSSYNEQFF.

This clonotype was picked up many times. The chain carries TRBV7-2 and TRBJ2-7, with D hard to call. This CDR3 comprises 13 residues. Per germline, CDR1 SGHTA and CDR2 FQGNSA. The V and J ends lost 5 bases and 0 bases respectively, with 8 bases between them. The CDR3 nucleotides are TGTGCCAGCAGCCGCAGGAGCTCCTACGAGCAGTACTTC. It encodes CASSRRSSYEQYF.

The table lists this clonotype with many counts. This sequence joins TRBV6-5 and TRBJ2-2; TRBD1 or TRBD2 may be the D gene (5 bases each). In germline, CDR1 is MNHEY, CDR2 SVGAGI. V shed 4 bases and J shed 6 bases, with 12 bases lying between them. This CDR3 is 14 amino acids long. CDR3: CASSSALGAGELFF. CDR3 bases: TGTGCCAGCAGTTCCGCTTTGGGGGCCGGGGAGCTGTTTTTT.

This clonotype occurred many times. The chain uses TRBV10-3 and TRBJ2-7; D is tentatively TRBD1 or TRBD2 (5 bases each). The CDR3 is 14 amino acids. Trimming removed 1 base at V and 4 bases at J, with 11 bases between. Per the germline V gene, CDR1 is ENHRY and CDR2 is SYGVKD. DNA of the CDR3: TGTGCCATCAGTGAGTTGGGACGGGAATACGAGCAGTACTTC. This sequence encodes CAISELGREYEQYF.

This clonotype was detected many times. V usage is TRBV5-1 and J usage is TRBJ2-3; TRBD1 is a possible D gene (6 bases). The germline gives CDR1 SGHRS, CDR2 YFSETQ. This CDR3 comprises 15 residues. Trimming removed 4 bases from V and 2 bases from J, with 14 bases in between. The CDR3 spells CASSTQGPPTDTQYF. The CDR3 DNA reads as TGCGCCAGCAGCACCCAGGGGCCCCCCACAGATACGCAGTATTTT.

This clonotype turned up a few times. The rearrangement joins TRBV5-4 to TRBJ2-3; unclear D gene. This CDR3 is 13 amino acids long. Germline-derived CDR1 and CDR2 are SGHNT and YYREEE (reference sequence). The V and J ends lost 2 bases and 5 bases respectively, with 9 bases between them. CDR3 DNA: TGTGCCAGCAGCTTTGAAACCAGAGATACGCAGTATTTT. Encoded protein: CASSFETRDTQYF.

There are a few counts of this clonotype. CDR3 in amino acids: CASSSDRGGGGYTF. Written as DNA, the CDR3 is TGTGCCAGCAGCTCCGACAGGGGCGGGGGGGGCTACACCTTC. V usage is TRBV7-8 and J usage is TRBJ1-2; 8 nucleotides align to TRBD1. Germline-derived CDR1 and CDR2 are SGHVS and FQNEAQ. The CDR3 sequence is 14 residues long. Trimming removed 4 bases from V and 8 bases from J; junction bases left unmatched: 9.

The chain joins TRBV6-2 or TRBV6-3 to TRBJ2-1, with D unresolved. The V end was cut by 2 bases, the J end by 9 bases, with 14 bases between. The germline V gene has CDR1 MNHEY and CDR2 SVGEGT. CDR3 length equals 14 residues. DNA of the CDR3: TGTGCCAGCAGTTACCCACCGGTGGCCACTGAGCAGTTCTTC. It translates to CASSYPPVATEQFF.

The table lists this clonotype with a few counts. The CDR3 here is CAISAGQGGETQYF. DNA for the CDR3: TGTGCCATCAGTGCTGGACAGGGGGGAGAGACCCAGTACTTC. V gene TRBV10-3 combines with J gene TRBJ2-5; 10 bases agree with TRBD1. The V segment lost 4 bases and the J segment 4 bases; nucleotides outside the gene matches: 3. This CDR3 is built from 14 residues. In germline, CDR1 is ENHRY, CDR2 SYGVKD.

The V call is TRBV5-1, the J call TRBJ2-1; 7 bases fit TRBD2. The V segment lost 4 bases and the J segment 2 bases; nucleotides outside the gene matches: 6. CDR1 is SGHRS, CDR2 YFSETQ, per germline. The CDR3 consists of 15 residues. This CDR3 reads CASSTSSGAYNEQFF. The CDR3 region has the DNA TGCGCCAGCAGCACATCTAGCGGAGCCTACAATGAGCAGTTCTTC.

Many counts were recorded for this clonotype. This chain connects TRBV7-9 to TRBJ2-7; 8 nucleotides line up with TRBD1. V lost 5 bases, J lost 3 bases, and 6 bases stayed unmatched. CDR1 and CDR2 (germline): SEHNR, FQNEAQ (reference sequence). CDR3 length: 14 amino acids. CDR3 coding DNA: TGTGCCAGCAGCATCGGACAGGGACTCTACGAGCAGTACTTC. Amino acid sequence: CASSIGQGLYEQYF.

The chain recombines TRBV7-3 with TRBJ2-2; D is possibly TRBD1 (6 bases). CDR1 SGHTA and CDR2 FQGTGA come from the germline V gene. Trimming took 3 bases from V and 3 from J, leaving 8 bases between them. The CDR3 covers 14 residues. In nucleotides, the CDR3 is TGTGCCAGCAGCTTCTCAGGGGACACCGGGGAGCTGTTTTTT. This sequence encodes CASSFSGDTGELFF.

This clonotype was observed many times. V is TRBV12-3 or TRBV12-4 and J is TRBJ2-3; possibly TRBD1 or TRBD2 for D (5 bases each). There are 13 residues in the CDR3. V was shortened by 7 bases and J by 4 bases, with 12 bases between the two germline ends. CDR3: CASIYWGSDTQYF. The DNA of the CDR3 is TGTGCCAGCATCTACTGGGGGTCAGATACGCAGTATTTT.

This clonotype was picked up a small number of times. The chain employs TRBV28 and TRBJ2-7, with 9 nucleotides matching TRBD1. CDR3 length: 15 amino acids. The V and J ends lost 5 bases and 7 bases, in that order; junction bases with no gene match: 12. Germline assignment: CDR1 MDHEN and CDR2 SYDVKM. In DNA form, the CDR3 reads TGTGCCAGCAGTGGCGCGGGACAGGGAGGAGGAGAGCAGTACTTC. This translates into CASSGAGQGGGEQYF.

This clonotype was counted a few times. The chain has TRBV7-2 and TRBJ1-5; 7 bases line up with TRBD1. With 3 bases clipped from V and 5 bases from J, the junction kept 7 bases outside the gene matches. The CDR3 length is 15 residues. Germline-derived CDR1 and CDR2 are SGHTA and FQGNSA. CDR3 bases: TGTGCCAGCAGCTTTTCTGTCGACAGGGATCAGCCCCAGCATTTT. This gives the protein CASSFSVDRDQPQHF.

This clonotype was found many times. The chain recombines TRBV29-1 with TRBJ2-5; 7 bases match TRBD2. The CDR3 covers 14 residues. Trimming took 4 bases from V and 4 from J; bases not matched to a gene: 9. Germline lookup yields CDR1 SQVTM and CDR2 ANQGSEA. The CDR3 sequence is CSVGSGLRIETQYF. Written as DNA, the CDR3 is TGCAGCGTTGGCTCGGGACTACGGATAGAGACCCAGTACTTC.

In this sample, this clonotype turned up many times. CDR3 amino acids: CASSYRDRGFNEQYF. Here the CDR3 DNA reads TGTGCCAGCAGTTACCGAGACAGGGGTTTCAACGAGCAGTACTTC. The V call is TRBV6-5, the J call TRBJ2-7, with 8 bases lining up with TRBD1. CDR1 and CDR2 (germline): MNHEY, SVGAGI. The CDR3 sequence is 15 residues long. Losses at the gene ends were 2 bases for V and 5 bases for J; bases not matched to a gene: 8.

This clonotype was recorded at least ten times. The gene calls are TRBV6-5 and TRBJ2-7, with no clear D. V was clipped by 4 bases and J by 5 bases, with 9 bases between them. The germline V gene has CDR1 MNHEY and CDR2 SVGAGI. CDR3 size: 12 residues. Written as DNA, the CDR3 is TGTGCCAGCAGTTCCAGGAGTAACGAGCAGTACTTC. This translates into CASSSRSNEQYF.